This T cell receptor (beta chain) was captured in a study of T-cell reconstitution after alpha-beta-depleted transplantation in children. This CDR3 is built from 14 residues. V was cut by 2 bases and J by 1 base, with 8 bases left in between. The germline V gene encodes CDR1 LGHNA and CDR2 YSLEER. The study's findings and limits: Surviving thymic progenitors and recipient T cells were the source of high TCRbeta diversity at day 60 in some patients. Roughly two months post-transplant, alpha-beta T cells reportedly originated from several hundred graft clones that had expanded. One year after transplant, T-cell counts and diversity came mostly from newly produced T cells.

With respect to this clonotype: Its antigen is unknown.

TCRbeta library preparation incorporated unique molecular identifiers. MiXCR, run by TCRdb on the PCR reads, gives a single entry per CDR3 protein. The sample holds fewer than 550,000 distinct CDR3 sequences; 10% to 12% are singletons and the top ten take less than 15%. The starting material was PBMCs, mostly from graft donor cells, obtained 180 days after TCRalphabeta/CD19-depleted stem cell transplant. This rearrangement joins TRBV4-3 to TRBJ1-1; D is perhaps TRBD1 (5 bases). The TCR was taken from a female patient aged 2 to 10 who had a stem cell transplant for aplastic anemia, so the T cells may come from the graft donor. The CDR3 bases are TGCGCCAGCAGCCAAACAGACAGGAACACTGAAGCTTTCTTT. It encodes CASSQTDRNTEAFF.